The 28 T cell receptor beta chains below were found in one sample sequenced in a study of blood T cell repertoires in COVID-19. Here immunoSEQ multiplex PCR was the method, and the copy in TCRdb shows in-frame clones only, minus some. This sample yields about 49,000 clones, of which 85% to 95% are seen a single time; about 3.4% belongs to the top ten. Sequenced: peripheral blood. These receptors were collected from a human donor in a cohort sampled during active COVID-19.

The rearrangement uses TRBV28 and TRBJ1-5, with D unresolved. The CDR3 is made up of 13 amino acids. Germline loops: CDR1 MDHEN, CDR2 SYDVKM. V gave up 0 bases and J gave up 4 bases, with 4 bases separating them. The CDR3 protein is CASSLWANQPQHF. The CDR3 DNA sequence: TGTGCCAGCAGTTTATGGGCTAATCAGCCCCAGCATTTT.

This clone has a single count. The CDR3 DNA reads TGTGCCAGCAGCGTAGTTGGGGGGGGCACAGATACGCAGTATTTT. Translation gives CASSVVGGGTDTQYF. The chain recombines TRBV9 with TRBJ2-3; 7 nucleotides agree with TRBD2. In germline, CDR1 is SGDLS, CDR2 YYNGEE. This CDR3 region has 15 residues. Trimming at V came to 0 bases and at J to 1 base, leaving 2 bases not matched to a gene.

The genes are TRBV10-1 and TRBJ1-6, with D maybe TRBD1 (6 bases). The V end was cut by 5 bases, the J end by 9 bases, with 11 bases between. This CDR3 is built from 13 residues. Germline CDR1 WNHNN, CDR2 SYGVQD (reference sequence). The CDR3 loop is CASSLGGGSPLHF. The CDR3, as DNA: TGCGCCAGCAGTCTAGGGGGGGGTTCACCCCTCCACTTT.

This rearrangement joins TRBV4-3 to TRBJ1-2, with 7 bases lining up with TRBD1. Germline lookup yields CDR1 LGHNA and CDR2 YSLEER. Trimming removed 1 base from V and 1 base from J; junction bases left unmatched: 12. The CDR3 is 18 residues long. In DNA form, the CDR3 reads TGCGCCAGCAGCCAAGCTTACTACCGGGACAGCTTTAACTATGGCTACACCTTC. Protein sequence: CASSQAYYRDSFNYGYTF.

V gene TRBV6-5 combines with J gene TRBJ1-4; 7 positions agree with TRBD1. Germline V gene sequence: CDR1 MNHEY, CDR2 SVGAGI. Unmatched junction bases numbered 10, after V lost 8 bases and J lost 7 bases. CDR3 length: 14 amino acids. CDR3 sequence reads: CASGNRGDGEKLFF. CDR3 DNA: TGTGCCAGCGGGAACAGGGGCGATGGTGAAAAACTGTTTTTT.

The rearrangement links TRBV6-2 or TRBV6-3 to TRBJ2-7, with 8 bases matching TRBD1. Germline-derived CDR1 and CDR2 are MNHEY and SVGEGT. The CDR3 runs 15 residues. After removal of 6 bases from V and 0 bases from J, the junction contained 7 bases not matched to a gene. This CDR3 is CASSLTGVGSYEQYV. As DNA, the CDR3 is TGTGCCAGCAGCTTGACAGGGGTGGGCTCCTACGAGCAGTACGTC.

This sequence joins TRBV7-8 and TRBJ2-7, with D possibly TRBD2 on 6 matching bases. Germline V lookup: CDR1 SGHVS, CDR2 FQNEAQ. The CDR3 loop spans 15 amino acids. V dropped 4 bases and J dropped 0 bases, with 13 bases sitting between them. CDR3 amino acids: CASSSQRASSYEQYF. The CDR3 DNA reads TGTGCCAGCAGCTCCCAGCGGGCCAGCTCCTACGAGCAGTACTTC.

The chain has TRBV6-5 and TRBJ2-7; 7 nucleotides align to TRBD1. CDR3 length: 14 amino acids. In germline, CDR1 is MNHEY, CDR2 SVGAGI. Trimming cost V 6 bases and J 1 base; bases outside gene matches: 6. The CDR3 here is CASRPPGQSYEQYF. The CDR3 nucleotides read TGTGCCAGCAGACCCCCGGGACAGTCCTACGAGCAGTACTTC.

The V gene is TRBV4-1, the J gene TRBJ2-2; perhaps TRBD1 as D (6 bases). The ends were cut back, 3 bases at V and 13 bases at J, with 9 bases in the middle. Germline V gives CDR1 MGHRA, CDR2 YSYEKL. The CDR3 is 11 residues long. CDR3 DNA sequence: TGCGCCAGCAGCCACCAGGACAGGCTGTTTTTT. Its protein product is CASSHQDRLFF.

This chain uses TRBV3-1 (or the pseudogene TRBV3-2) with TRBJ2-2, with unresolved D. This CDR3 is 14 amino acids long. V lost 3 bases to trimming and J lost 0 bases, with 5 bases between them. Germline V gene lookup returns CDR1 LGHDT and CDR2 YNNKEL (reference sequence). CDR3 protein: CASSHSANTGELFF. In DNA form, the CDR3 reads TGTGCCAGCAGCCACAGCGCGAACACCGGGGAGCTGTTTTTT.

The chain carries TRBV27 and TRBJ1-6; D ambiguous. Germline V gene data show CDR1 as MNHEY and CDR2 as SMNVEV (reference sequence). The CDR3 runs to 13 residues. Trimming cost V 5 bases and J 7 bases, with 9 bases left between them. CDR3 bases: TGTGCCAGCAGTCCACGTGGCAATTCACCCCTCCACTTT. It translates to CASSPRGNSPLHF.

V is TRBV19 and J is TRBJ2-3; 12 positions agree with TRBD2. The CDR3 is 14 residues long. The V segment lost 5 bases and the J segment 8 bases; nucleotides outside the gene matches: 5. Germline-derived CDR1 and CDR2 are LNHDA and SQIVND (reference sequence). The CDR3 nucleotides are TGTGCCAGTAGTTCTAGCGGGGGGGGTGGTACGCAGTATTTT. Its translation is CASSSSGGGGTQYF. Together with reference TRBV19 and TRBJ2-3, the CDR3 gives the full variable domain: DGGITQSPKYLFRKEGQNVTLSCEQNLNHDAMYWYRQDPGQGLRLIYYSQIVNDFQKGDIAEGYSVSREKKESFPLTVTSAQKNPTAFYLCASSSSGGGGTQYFGPGTRLTVL.

The J gene is TRBJ2-3, the V gene TRBV28, with D unresolved. V was trimmed by 1 base and J by 0 bases, leaving 2 bases between them. The germline CDR1 and CDR2 sequences are MDHEN and SYDVKM. The CDR3 contains 13 residues. The CDR3 bases are TGTGCCAGCAGTTTATCTAGCACAGATACGCAGTATTTT. Translating it yields CASSLSSTDTQYF.

The chain couples TRBV28 to TRBJ2-3; TRBD2 aligns across 11 bases. The V gene's germline CDR1 is MDHEN and CDR2 SYDVKM. The CDR3 is made up of 16 amino acids. Unmatched junction bases numbered 9, after V lost 5 bases and J lost 5 bases. CDR3 coding DNA: TGTGCCAGCAGTCCCGCCGGGACTAGCGGAATAGATACGCAGTATTTT. Encoded protein: CASSPAGTSGIDTQYF.

V gene TRBV9 combines with J gene TRBJ1-2, with D unclear. The CDR3 runs to 13 residues. Trimming shortened V by 0 bases and J by 2 bases, and 5 bases separated the two germline ends. Per germline, CDR1 SGDLS and CDR2 YYNGEE. The CDR3 region has the DNA TGTGCCAGCAGCGTAGGGCGGAACTATGGCTACACCTTC. As protein: CASSVGRNYGYTF.

V is TRBV6-1 and J is TRBJ1-5; D remains ambiguous. Germline loops: CDR1 MNHNS, CDR2 SASEGT. The V end was cut by 3 bases, the J end by 5 bases, with 8 bases between. The CDR3 totals 13 residues. The DNA of the CDR3 is TGTGCCAGCAGTGATGTGCGTGATCAGCCCCAGCATTTT. Its protein product is CASSDVRDQPQHF.

This chain joins TRBV3-1 (or the pseudogene TRBV3-2) and TRBJ1-5, with D unresolved. V lost 4 bases to trimming and J lost 2 bases, with 15 bases between them. Per the germline V gene, CDR1 is LGHDT and CDR2 is YNNKEL (reference sequence). The CDR3 is made up of 16 amino acids. The CDR3 reads CASSPSEGGGNQPQHF. For the CDR3, the DNA is TGTGCCAGCAGCCCAAGTGAGGGTGGGGGCAATCAGCCCCAGCATTTT.

This clone was observed a handful of times. V gene TRBV4-2 combines with J gene TRBJ1-5, with 8 bases identical to TRBD1. V dropped 2 bases and J dropped 7; count of bases not matched to a gene: 10. CDR3 length: 16 residues. Germline V gene lookup returns CDR1 LGHNA and CDR2 YNFKEQ. The CDR3 sequence is CASSQSSGQGYQPQHF. The CDR3 coding sequence is TGTGCCAGCAGCCAATCCTCCGGACAGGGCTACCAGCCCCAGCATTTT.

The V gene is TRBV11-2, the J gene TRBJ1-3; D remains ambiguous. Germline loops: CDR1 SGHAT, CDR2 FQNNGV. The CDR3 totals 14 residues. V was pared by 2 bases and J by 0 bases, with 5 bases between. For the CDR3, the DNA is TGTGCCAGCAGCTTATTCCTCTCTGGAAACACCATATATTTT. The encoded protein is CASSLFLSGNTIYF.

The CDR3: CASRETSGREGDTQYF. The CDR3 region has the DNA TGTGCCAGCAGGGAGACTAGCGGGAGAGAGGGAGATACGCAGTATTTT. The chain joins TRBV2 to TRBJ2-3, with 12 bases aligning to TRBD2. With V trimmed by 6 bases and J by 5 bases, 9 bases remained unmatched. CDR3 length equals 16 residues. Germline CDR1 reads SNHLY; CDR2 reads FYNNEI.

The chain employs TRBV7-3 and TRBJ2-3; TRBD1 aligns across 10 bases. The V segment lost 6 bases and the J segment 4 bases; nucleotides outside the gene matches: 7. In germline, CDR1 is SGHTA, CDR2 FQGTGA. The CDR3 consists of 15 residues. The CDR3 DNA follows: TGTGCCAGCAGATTCTCGGGACAGGGGTCAGATACGCAGTATTTT. It specifies CASRFSGQGSDTQYF.

The chain uses TRBV29-1 and TRBJ2-5; 8 nucleotides line up with TRBD1. V lost 5 bases to trimming and J lost 5 bases; unmatched junction nucleotides: 7. This CDR3 has 13 amino acids. Germline CDR1 SQVTM, CDR2 ANQGSEA. CDR3 loop: CSVMTGERETQYF. CDR3 coding DNA: TGCAGCGTTATGACAGGGGAAAGGGAGACCCAGTACTTC.

The chain employs TRBV7-3 and TRBJ2-1; TRBD2 aligns across 7 bases. The germline V gene has CDR1 SGHTA and CDR2 FQGTGA. J gave up 7 bases and V 3 bases, and 18 bases lay outside the gene matches. The CDR3 runs 18 residues. The CDR3 loop reads CASSFSSGTSGKKNEQFF. In nucleotides, the CDR3 is TGTGCCAGCAGCTTTTCCTCGGGTACGAGCGGGAAGAAAAATGAGCAGTTCTTC.

This clone was found once. The chain joins TRBV4-3 to TRBJ1-2, with 7 bases matching TRBD1. Germline trimming cut 1 base from V and 4 bases from J; bases unmatched to any gene: 6. The germline gives CDR1 LGHNA, CDR2 YSLEER. CDR3 size: 15 residues. The DNA for the CDR3 is TGCGCCAGCAGCCAAGGAACAGGGGAAGGCTATGGCTACACCTTC. Its translation: CASSQGTGEGYGYTF.

This clone was detected only a few times. This chain uses TRBV30 with TRBJ1-1, with 10 positions matching TRBD1. The CDR3 runs to 15 residues. The J segment lost 2 bases and the V segment lost 4 bases, leaving 7 bases of the junction unmatched. Looked up from germline, CDR1 is GTSNPN and CDR2 is SVGIG (reference sequence). The CDR3 nucleotides read TGTGCCTGGACTACCGGACAGGGGGTCAACACTGAAGCTTTCTTT. Amino acids: CAWTTGQGVNTEAFF.

This clone was recorded once. This chain's CDR3 is CASSSGTENSPLHF. The CDR3 coding sequence is TGTGCCAGCAGCTCAGGGACAGAGAATTCACCCCTCCACTTT. This sequence joins TRBV7-2 and TRBJ1-6; TRBD1 agrees at 7 bases. Germline V gene sequence: CDR1 SGHTA, CDR2 FQGNSA. This CDR3 contains 14 residues. J was trimmed by 7 bases and V by 4 bases; bases with no gene match: 4.

The V gene is TRBV19, the J gene TRBJ2-2; 9 nucleotides align to TRBD1. The junction had 8 bases not matched to a gene; V was cut back by 7 bases and J by 8 bases. Germline lookup yields CDR1 LNHDA and CDR2 SQIVND (reference sequence). This CDR3 spans 14 amino acids. The CDR3 DNA follows: TGTGCCAGTAAACAGGGGGCTAGTTTGGGGGAGCTGTTTTTT. Encoded protein: CASKQGASLGELFF.

The V and J genes are TRBV6-5 and TRBJ1-2; D is possibly TRBD1 (6 bases). With 6 bases removed from V and 2 bases from J, the gap between germline ends came to 10 bases. The CDR3 spans 13 residues. Germline V lookup: CDR1 MNHEY, CDR2 SVGAGI. The CDR3 sequence: CASRRQANYGYTF. The CDR3 nucleotides are TGTGCCAGCAGAAGACAGGCGAACTATGGCTACACCTTC.